The rows below give T cell receptor beta chains drawn from one sample of a study of Ad26.COV2.S vaccination and SARS-CoV-2 variants. Sequenced by immunoSEQ multiplex PCR; TCRdb stores in-frame clones only, minus some. The table shows some 290,000 clones, with around four fifths occurring only once. The sequenced sample was peripheral blood, obtained in a trial of Ad26.COV2.S vaccine versus placebo. The receptors here all came from a person aged 18-65 years who received the Ad26.COV2.S COVID-19 vaccine or a placebo. Both conserved end residues are trimmed from each CDR3.

TRBJ1-1 TRBV6-5 ASSYHGQGRTEAF
TRBJ1-6 TRBV6-2/TRBV6-3 ASSYVGGSPLH
TRBJ2-2 TRBV20-1 SASYETGELF
TRBJ1-1 TRBV3-1/TRBV3-2 ASSRQGAAVLNTEAF
TRBJ2-2 TRBV5-1 ASSPGQGVRTGELF
TRBJ1-2 TRBV2 ASSEGPEGGYT
TRBJ2-7 TRBV4-2 ASSPSRAGYEQY
TRBJ1-1 TRBV2 ASSRTANTEAF
TRBJ2-3 TRBV9 ASSHPQASGDTQY
TRBJ2-7 TRBV7-9 ASGTGGSYEQY
TRBJ2-2 TRBV4-2 ASSRQDREDTGELF
TRBJ2-2 TRBV3-1/TRBV3-2 ASSQDPGELF
TRBJ1-6 TRBV9 ASSVDGGVGSPLH
TRBJ1-2 TRBV5-6 ASSLKGGHGLYGYT
TRBJ2-6 TRBV7-9 ASSLDRTSGANVLT
TRBJ1-2 TRBV6-5 ASRGGRDDNYGYT
TRBJ1-3 TRBV7-2 ASSLNRQGAGNTIY
TRBJ2-2 TRBV5-1 ASSLNTGELF
TRBJ2-7 TRBV29-1 SVEDQDGGTYEQY
TRBJ1-2 TRBV7-2 ASSLRQGDGYT
TRBJ2-5 TRBV19 ASTRRGLAGGNLQETQY
TRBJ2-7 TRBV7-9 ASSSGQFGQY
TRBJ2-5 TRBV5-1 ASRGRETQY
TRBJ2-1 TRBV5-4 ASSPEGHYNEQF
TRBJ2-3 TRBV5-1 ASSSQLAGVTDTQY
TRBJ2-2 TRBV7-8 ASSQHTGSSYTGELF
TRBJ2-3 TRBV30 AWTGDSTDTQY
TRBJ2-7 TRBV28 ASSPSGVSSYEQY
TRBJ2-1 TRBV2 ASSDTDSSYNEQF